Below, 20 T cell receptor beta chains from the same sample are listed, as sequenced in a study of blood T cell repertoires in COVID-19. The table came from immunoSEQ multiplex PCR; TCRdb's copy has only in-frame clones and leaves some out. The sample contains 70,000 or so clones, over 80% of which appear only once. The sequenced sample consisted of peripheral blood. These receptors originate from a man aged 50 to 59 with COVID-19, enrolled during active disease.

With respect to this clone: The junction departs from germline at one end; a sequencing error may be responsible. The J gene is TRBJ1-3, the V gene TRBV7-2; 7 bases agree with TRBD1. This CDR3 region has 15 residues. Germline V lookup: CDR1 SGHTA, CDR2 FQGNSA. This CDR3 is CASSLAKGAGNTIYF. The CDR3, as DNA: TGTGCCAGCAGCCTAGCTAAGGGGGCCGGAAACACCATATATTTT.

The rearrangement uses TRBV5-1 and TRBJ2-5; 12 nucleotides match TRBD2. CDR1 is SGHRS, CDR2 YFSETQ, per germline. V gave up 3 bases and J gave up 5 bases; unmatched junction bases: 8. This CDR3 contains 16 residues. This chain's CDR3 is CASSSNLAGGSETQYF. The CDR3 DNA reads as TGCGCCAGCAGCTCTAACCTAGCGGGAGGGTCGGAGACCCAGTACTTC.

The V and J genes are TRBV12-3 or TRBV12-4 and TRBJ2-3; 7 bases map to TRBD2. The CDR3 runs to 13 residues. Trimming at V came to 6 bases and at J to 6 bases, leaving 6 bases not matched to a gene. The CDR3 nucleotides read TGTGCCAGCAGGAGGGCCGGGGGGGATACGCAGTATTTT. It is translated as CASRRAGGDTQYF.

J is TRBJ2-1 and V is TRBV29-1; D gene unclear. CDR1 is SQVTM, CDR2 ANQGSEA, per germline. The CDR3 runs 13 residues. The V gene lost 4 bases and the J gene lost 1 base, with 8 bases spanning the gap. CDR3 coding DNA: TGCAGCGTTGTCCCTCGGTCCTACAATGAGCAGTTCTTC. This gives the protein CSVVPRSYNEQFF.

The gene calls are TRBV19 and TRBJ2-2, with 7 bases fitting TRBD2. V lost 6 bases and J lost 2; bases outside the gene matches: 12. This CDR3 has 17 amino acids. The germline gives CDR1 LNHDA, CDR2 SQIVND (reference sequence). In DNA form, the CDR3 reads TGTGCCAGTAGCCGAGGGCGCGGGAGTAGAAACACCGGGGAGCTGTTTTTT. Protein product: CASSRGRGSRNTGELFF.

The rearrangement uses TRBV19 and TRBJ2-1; D possibly corresponds to TRBD2 (5 bases). Trimming left V 3 bases short and J 1 base short, with 10 bases between. The CDR3 length is 15 residues. CDR1 LNHDA and CDR2 SQIVND come from the germline V gene (reference sequence). The CDR3 sequence: CASSIRAESYNEQFF. CDR3 coding DNA: TGTGCCAGTAGTATTAGAGCGGAATCCTACAATGAGCAGTTCTTC.

The chain links TRBV6-1 to TRBJ1-1; 9 positions agree with TRBD1. CDR1 MNHNS and CDR2 SASEGT come from the germline V gene. The CDR3 has 14 amino acids. The ends lost 2 bases at V and 3 bases at J; junction bases unmatched: 1. The CDR3 sequence: CASSERQGDTEAFF. CDR3 DNA: TGTGCCAGCAGTGAAAGACAGGGGGACACTGAAGCTTTCTTT.

This chain uses TRBV28 with TRBJ1-5; 7 bases agree with TRBD1. Germline CDR1 reads MDHEN; CDR2 reads SYDVKM. With 5 bases clipped from V and 0 bases from J, the junction kept 4 bases outside the gene matches. The length of the CDR3 is 15 residues. The CDR3, as DNA: TGTGCCAGCAGTAGGACAGGCAATAGCAATCAGCCCCAGCATTTT. Protein sequence: CASSRTGNSNQPQHF.

This chain links TRBV5-1 with TRBJ1-3; D is undetermined. Deletions cut 3 bases from V and 4 bases from J, with 14 bases between. CDR3 length: 15 residues. From germline, CDR1 is SGHRS and CDR2 YFSETQ. CDR3 nucleotide sequence: TGCGCCAGCAGCTATAACAATGTAGCGGGAAACACCATATATTTT. Amino acids: CASSYNNVAGNTIYF.

This sequence joins TRBV2 and TRBJ2-3; no firm D call. Germline CDR1 and CDR2: SNHLY and FYNNEI. The CDR3 contains 15 residues. V lost 2 bases and J 0 bases, leaving 9 bases between the germline ends. CDR3 coding DNA: TGTGCCAGCAGTGAAACCTTACTAAGCACAGATACGCAGTATTTT. It encodes CASSETLLSTDTQYF.

This chain uses TRBV2 with TRBJ1-5; D unclear. Between the trimmed V and J ends, which lost 8 bases and 0 bases, there was a span of 8 bases. The CDR3 extends over 13 amino acids. Looked up from germline, CDR1 is SNHLY and CDR2 is FYNNEI. The CDR3: CASVGDSNQPQHF. DNA for the CDR3: TGTGCCAGCGTCGGGGATAGCAATCAGCCCCAGCATTTT.

J is TRBJ2-7 and V is TRBV24-1; D remains ambiguous. Germline CDR1 is KGHDR and CDR2 is SFDVKD. Trimming stripped 0 bases from V and 2 bases from J, with 7 bases between. The CDR3 runs to 14 residues. The DNA for the CDR3 is TGTGCCACCAGTGATTTGACTTCTGCCTACGAGCAGTACTTC. Protein sequence: CATSDLTSAYEQYF.

The chain links TRBV2 to TRBJ2-1; 8 bases are a match to TRBD1. V lost 2 bases and J lost 0; bases outside the gene matches: 15. Germline loops: CDR1 SNHLY, CDR2 FYNNEI. The CDR3 is 20 amino acids. CDR3 sequence (DNA): TGTGCCAGCAGTGAAAAAACCTTCCGGACAGGGACCTTCTCCTACAATGAGCAGTTCTTC. Its protein is CASSEKTFRTGTFSYNEQFF.

This clone was seen only once. The chain links TRBV7-2 to TRBJ1-2; D remains ambiguous. CDR1 and CDR2 (germline): SGHTA, FQGNSA. The V gene lost 0 bases and the J gene lost 8 bases, with 10 bases spanning the gap. This CDR3 has 13 amino acids. CDR3 region: CASSLARERGYTF. Written as DNA, the CDR3 is TGTGCCAGCAGCTTAGCCCGGGAGCGCGGCTACACCTTC. The full variable domain, rest sourced from reference TRBV7-2 and TRBJ1-2, is GAGVSQSPSNKVTEKGKDVELRCDPISGHTALYWYRQSLGQGLEFLIYFQGNSAPDKSGLPSDRFSAERTGGSVSTLTIQRTQQEDSAVYLCASSLARERGYTFGSGTRLTVV.

The chain joins TRBV19 to TRBJ1-5; 8 bases map to TRBD1. The CDR3 covers 16 residues. Germline-derived CDR1 and CDR2 are LNHDA and SQIVND (reference sequence). The trim removed 4 bases at V and 3 bases at J, leaving 8 bases unmatched. CDR3 nucleotide sequence: TGTGCCAGTAGTACCTATAACAGGGGGAACAATCAGCCCCAGCATTTT. This codes for CASSTYNRGNNQPQHF. Full variable domain (rest looked up from reference TRBV19 and TRBJ1-5): DGGITQSPKYLFRKEGQNVTLSCEQNLNHDAMYWYRQDPGQGLRLIYYSQIVNDFQKGDIAEGYSVSREKKESFPLTVTSAQKNPTAFYLCASSTYNRGNNQPQHFGDGTRLSIL.

This clone was seen just once. The chain has TRBV5-5 and TRBJ2-6, with D perhaps matching TRBD1 (6 bases). Germline V gives CDR1 SGHKS, CDR2 YYEKEE (reference sequence). V lost 4 bases to trimming and J lost 0 bases, with 14 bases between them. The CDR3 is 17 amino acids. The DNA for the CDR3 is TGTGCCAGCAGCATATCACAGGGAATCTCTGGGGCCAACGTCCTGACTTTC. Translation gives CASSISQGISGANVLTF.

This chain links TRBV5-6 with TRBJ1-4; 7 nucleotides agree with TRBD1. From germline, CDR1 is SGHDT and CDR2 YYEEEE. The CDR3 has 14 amino acids. With V trimmed by 3 bases and J by 8 bases, 7 bases remained unmatched. CDR3: CASSSGTVVEKLFF. CDR3 coding DNA: TGTGCCAGCAGCTCCGGGACAGTGGTAGAAAAACTGTTTTTT.

The chain has TRBV11-3 and TRBJ2-3, with 7 bases that match TRBD2. The CDR3 is 14 residues long. Germline values: CDR1 SGHNT, CDR2 YENEEA. Losses at the gene ends were 3 bases for V and 6 bases for J; bases not matched to a gene: 6. CDR3 in amino acids: CASSLGEGLDTQYF. In DNA form, the CDR3 reads TGTGCCAGCAGCTTGGGGGAGGGCCTGGATACGCAGTATTTT. The variable domain in full, with the rest retrieved from reference TRBV11-3 and TRBJ2-3, is EAGVVQSPRYKIIEKKQPVAFWCNPISGHNTLYWYLQNLGQGPELLIRYENEEAVDDSQLPKDRFSAERLKGVDSTLKIQPAELGDSAVYLCASSLGEGLDTQYFGPGTRLTVL.

This clone was detected only once. The rearrangement uses TRBV5-4 and TRBJ1-6; 9 nucleotides agree with TRBD1. Per the germline V gene, CDR1 is SGHNT and CDR2 is YYREEE (reference sequence). There are 15 residues in the CDR3. J gave up 5 bases and V 2 bases, and 2 bases lay outside the gene matches. Here the CDR3 DNA reads TGTGCCAGCAGCTTCGGGACAGGGAATAATTCACCCCTCCACTTT. This gives the protein CASSFGTGNNSPLHF.

The chain links TRBV3-1 (or the pseudogene TRBV3-2) to TRBJ2-7, with 10 bases matching TRBD1. Germline V gives CDR1 LGHDT, CDR2 YNNKEL (reference sequence). Germline trimming cut 0 bases from V and 8 bases from J; bases unmatched to any gene: 13. The CDR3 runs 17 residues. The CDR3 is CASSQDIGGQGSSQQYF. CDR3 bases: TGTGCCAGCAGCCAAGATATCGGGGGACAGGGGTCGTCGCAGCAGTACTTC.